This T cell receptor (beta chain) stems from a study of tumor-infiltrating lymphocytes in primary liver carcinoma (dated by TCRdb to the late 2010s). A note on the overall study: Of the five patients (three men and two women, aged 30 to 69 years), four had hepatocellular carcinoma and one had combined HCC and intrahepatic cholangiocarcinoma. Tumors of the five patients were stage T1-T3 N0M0 with maximum diameters of about 4 to 10 cm. Each sample produced roughly 3.65 to 7.5 million productive TCRbeta reads, and read depth showed no significant difference between tissue types. Across five regions of each liver tumor, along with adjacent normal tissue and blood, the study brought together TCRbeta repertoire sequencing, expression microarrays and whole-exome sequencing. TCRbeta repertoire sequencing covered 35 specimens from 5 patients: 25 or so tumor regions, 5 adjacent noncancerous liver tissues and 5 peripheral blood samples. Agilent mRNA microarray profiling was performed on the roughly 24 tumor region samples to relate TCRbeta repertoire diversity to the local molecular phenotype. Reproducibility between technical replicate repertoires was high, with correlation coefficients above 0.95 and mean shared-clone rates about 0.91. Summary of the overall study and its limitations: A significantly larger repertoire fraction was made up by the top 250 clones in tumors than in blood (p = 0.039). Pairs of tumor regions showed greater repertoire overlap (mean roughly 35%) than tumor-adjacent pairs (17%) or tumor-blood pairs (around 15%), which is consistent with antigen-driven expansion. Only about 8-24% of top clones were present in all five regions of a tumor, suggesting spatial heterogeneity of tumor-infiltrating T cells. With just a few patients in the study, the authors point out that the findings should be validated in a larger study. Comparison of CD4+ and CD8+ T cell repertoires was precluded by the use of bulk unsorted samples. Only the TCR beta chain was sequenced, so true repertoire diversity is likely underestimated because unpaired alpha chains were not captured.

The germline V gene encodes CDR1 SGHAT and CDR2 FQNNGV. The CDR3 is 16 amino acids in total, end residues counted. Regarding this clonotype: Its cognate antigen has yet to be identified. Without the conserved terminal phenylalanine or tryptophan, this CDR3 likely stems from a read error. It is unclear where the CDR3 begins or ends on the DNA, so no DNA is shown, and the CDR3 is as TCRdb lists it.

Total RNA and DNA were co-extracted from about 19-30 mg of bulk tissue with the AllPrep DNA/RNA mini kit, without cell sorting. Roughly five patients with histopathologically diagnosed primary liver carcinoma underwent surgical resection in China between late 2015 and March 2016. Patients had chronic HBV infection and were treatment-naive at sampling. Each tumor was sampled at five spatially separated regions: the superior, inferior, left-lateral and right-lateral poles and the tumor centre. Histology showed that every tumor sample contained more than 80% viable tumor cells. Fresh tumor and adjacent tissue pieces were bisected, with one half stored in RNAlater at -80 degrees C and the other half sent for histology. Starting from 450 to 500 ng total RNA, TCRbeta-specific cDNA was produced by reverse transcription with a constant-region primer and ProtoScript II reverse transcriptase. Three nested multiplex PCR rounds, following a slightly modified ARM-PCR procedure, were used to build the TCRbeta libraries. Each of the first two PCR rounds ran for approximately 11 cycles using multiplex TRBV1-TRBV30 forward primers together with a Cbeta reverse primer. Sample barcodes and Illumina adapters were attached in a final 25-cycle PCR using Deep VentR polymerase. Before sequencing, amplicons of 200-500 bp were gel-purified using a QIAquick gel extraction kit. An Illumina HiSeq 2500 was used to sequence the TCRbeta amplicons, generating 250-bp paired-end reads. On the authors' methods: Trimmomatic v0.33 was used to quality-trim the reads, and FLASH v1.2.11 was used to merge paired reads so that full CDR3 sequences could be recovered. V, D and J germline segments were assigned to the rearranged TCRbeta sequences using MiGEC v1.2.1b. VDJtools v1.0.0 computed clonotype statistics and Shannon-Wiener diversity indices. Except for diversity analysis, only each sample's 250 most abundant clonotypes were used in subsequent analyses to reduce sampling bias. The public sequencing data were trimmed at Q25 with fastp and processed into clonotypes with MiXCR by TCRdb, which kept only in-frame beta chains. Here each entry gathers all rows of one CDR3 protein and keeps the most common genes and DNA. The V and J calls here are based on TCRdb, not the publication. The sample table contains 25,000 to 35,000 distinct CDR3 sequences; only one count was recorded for 76% of them. Approximately 40% of the sample rests with the top ten.

This TCR came from a man in his forties with primary liver carcinoma and hepatitis B virus infection. Sequenced sample: liver tumor tissue from sampling region 5. The sample's cell subset or site, from its label and the paper: tumor region T5, tumor centre. The sequence is built from TRBV11-2 and TRBJ2-3. Here the CDR3 is given as CASSRQPINPTDTLYL.